The rows below give T cell receptor beta chains drawn from one sample of a study of siplizumab effects on memory and regulatory T cells. Profiling relied on immunoSEQ multiplex PCR, and the TCRdb table lists in-frame clones only, not all of them. In the table there are about 120,000 clones, 92% of which are singletons. The material sequenced was CD4+ T cells sorted from blood. The receptor source for this set is a human donor in good health. Both conserved end residues are trimmed from each CDR3. Fields, in order: J gene, clone size, D gene, V gene, CDR3 protein. A D gene is named only where the DNA matches it firmly. Part of the rows lack a size; the others show once, few, many or a class for expanded clones.

>TRBJ1-2|NA|NA|TRBV27
ASSVLGVYGYT
>TRBJ2-1|NA|NA|TRBV6-5
ASSYLGTTPYNEQF
>TRBJ1-1|once|NA|TRBV6-5
ASNDGGAGVTEAF
>TRBJ2-7|NA|NA|TRBV6-5
ASSYAGTASSYEQY
>TRBJ2-5|NA|TRBD1|TRBV5-4
ASSHSDRVRETQY
>TRBJ1-6|NA|NA|TRBV25-1
ASRYRDNSPLH
>TRBJ1-5|NA|NA|TRBV18
ASSPKAGYQPQH
>TRBJ1-4|NA|NA|TRBV21-1
ASSKDPLPVGVGATNEKLF
>TRBJ1-1|once|NA|TRBV5-1
ASSFALADTEAF
>TRBJ2-3|NA|NA|TRBV2
ASSERIGTRTDTQY
>TRBJ2-1|NA|NA|TRBV7-2
ASSYQRGNEQF
>TRBJ2-1|NA|NA|TRBV4-1
ASSHPGLNHEQF
>TRBJ2-3|NA|TRBD2|TRBV10-3
ATLGTSGSPDTQY
>TRBJ2-3|NA|TRBD2|TRBV6-5
ASSYYGGRADTQY
>TRBJ2-3|NA|NA|TRBV5-1
ASSLTGDNTDTQY
>TRBJ2-1|NA|NA|TRBV2
ASSFHNEQF
>TRBJ2-1|NA|TRBD2|TRBV7-8
ASSLVARGGNNEQF
>TRBJ2-4|NA|NA|TRBV5-1
ASSWGHLQEANIQY
>TRBJ1-5|NA|NA|TRBV7-2
ASSLGQGRANQPQH
>TRBJ2-3|NA|TRBD2|TRBV6-1
ASTPSGGPNTQY
>TRBJ1-4|NA|TRBD1|TRBV5-1
ASSITGGANNEKLF
>TRBJ1-2|NA|NA|TRBV20-1
SATTAYGYT
>TRBJ2-7|NA|NA|TRBV11-2
ASSSTYEQY